The present entry profiles one T cell receptor (beta chain) with its context. CDR3 length equals 14 residues. Germline values: CDR1 SGHTA, CDR2 FQGNSA. The V gene lost 7 bases and the J gene lost 4 bases, with 16 bases spanning the gap. Authors' processing steps: Estimation of nucleated cell counts relied on the amplification of reference gene primers. Sequencing was performed with immunoSEQ multiplex PCR; in TCRdb, only in-frame clones are kept and a portion is missing. The DNA gave D and trimming, while V, J and clone size come from that table. The table lists 110,000 or so clones, around nine tenths of them singletons. The data derive from a study of blood T cell repertoires in COVID-19. Study details: In each case, the material was cDNA or gDNA derived from T cells, B-cell-depleted T cells, or PBMCs.

The sequence derives from a woman aged 70-85 years who had recovered from COVID-19. This rearrangement joins TRBV7-2 to TRBJ1-2; D is ambiguous. Source material: peripheral blood. DNA for the CDR3: TGTGCCAGCAACCTGGACTCCTCGGGCTATGGCTACACCTTC. Amino acids: CASNLDSSGYGYTF.